This paragraph reports one T cell receptor beta chain. As yet, its antigen is unknown. Running of the assay took place at deep level. Per the original data handling: Junction-only sequences without quality scores came from ImmunoSEQ, so filtering differed. Sequencing used immunoSEQ multiplex PCR; TCRdb keeps in-frame clones, though not all of them. Clonal size and the V and J genes are those of that table, whereas D and trimming came from the DNA. The sample lists about a million clones; about 72% were seen once. This specimen belongs to a study of shared clonotypes between healthy human individuals. CDR1 SNHLY and CDR2 FYNNEI come from the germline V gene. The V end was cut by 4 bases, the J end by 6 bases, with 15 bases between. This CDR3 is 14 amino acids long. Study-wide findings and caveats: Donors were few, which limited the genetic and exposure-history diversity represented.

Division of CD4+ cells produced a CD45RA+ naive subset and a CD45RA-negative memory subset. The clonotype comes from a man between 18 and 35 years old in good health. Some clones in this sample may be carry-over from other donors' samples. The V and J genes are TRBV2 and TRBJ1-2; maybe TRBD1 (6 bases). Sequences were obtained from memory CD4+ T cells from PBMCs. Subset here: CD45RA-negative fraction. DNA of the CDR3: TGTGCCAGCAGTGCGAGGGGGTCAGGGGATGGCTACACCTTC. It codes for CASSARGSGDGYTF.